The clone carrying this TCR beta chain was found a few times. Its antigen is not identified. This sample was included in a study of T cells after yellow fever vaccination. General study points: Bulk-population clonotypes that are abundant could appear as contaminants in FACS-sorted repertoires.

The CDR3 runs 15 residues. The V end lost 3 bases, the J end lost 0 bases, and 11 bases lay between the germline ends. In TCRdb, the 5' RACE reads were re-called with MiXCR into one record per CDR3 protein. The sample holds about 130,000 distinct CDR3 sequences, around 9.8% seen once. The chain is built from TRBV12-3 or TRBV12-4 and TRBJ1-1; D possibly corresponds to TRBD1 (5 bases). The receptor's source is a man aged 18 to 29 who received the YFV17D yellow fever vaccine. Source: CD8+ T cells sorted from PBMCs, taken on the day of the yellow fever booster vaccination. The CDR3 is CASSFAGNMNTEAFF. The DNA for the CDR3 is TGTGCCAGCAGTTTCGCAGGGAACATGAACACTGAAGCTTTCTTT.